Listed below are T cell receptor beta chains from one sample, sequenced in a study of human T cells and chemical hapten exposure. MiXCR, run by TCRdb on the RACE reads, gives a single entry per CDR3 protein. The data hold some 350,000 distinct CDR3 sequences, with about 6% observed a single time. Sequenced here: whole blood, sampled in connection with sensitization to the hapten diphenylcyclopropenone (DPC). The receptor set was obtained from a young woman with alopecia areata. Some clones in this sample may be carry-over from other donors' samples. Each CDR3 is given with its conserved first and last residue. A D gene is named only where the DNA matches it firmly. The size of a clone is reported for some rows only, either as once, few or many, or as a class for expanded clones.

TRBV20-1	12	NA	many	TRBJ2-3	CSAREGTDTQYF	TGCAGTGCTAGAGAGGGGACTGATACGCAGTATTTT
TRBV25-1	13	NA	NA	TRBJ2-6	CATLSSGANVLTF	TGTGCCACCCTAAGCTCTGGGGCCAACGTCCTGACTTTC
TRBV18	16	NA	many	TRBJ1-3	CASSPAGLLTGNTIYF	TGTGCCAGCTCACCAGCAGGGCTTCTTACTGGAAACACCATATATTTT
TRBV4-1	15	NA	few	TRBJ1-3	CASSQDHEYGNTIYF	TGCGCCAGCAGCCAAGATCACGAATATGGAAACACCATATATTTT
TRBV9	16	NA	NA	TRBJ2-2	CASSVGPTLNTGELFF	TGTGCCAGCAGCGTAGGGCCGACGCTGAACACCGGGGAGCTGTTTTTT
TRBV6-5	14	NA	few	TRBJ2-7	CASSWHGGTYEQYF	TGTGCCAGCAGCTGGCATGGTGGAACCTACGAGCAGTACTTC
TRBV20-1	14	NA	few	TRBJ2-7	CSARDNDGFYEQYF	TGCAGTGCTAGAGATAACGACGGATTCTACGAGCAGTACTTC
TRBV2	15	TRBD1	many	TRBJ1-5	CASSTQGVGNQPQHF	TGTGCCAGCAGCACACAGGGGGTGGGCAATCAGCCCCAGCATTTT
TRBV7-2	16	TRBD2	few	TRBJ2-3	CASSDWTSGGANTQYF	TGTGCCAGCAGCGATTGGACTAGCGGGGGGGCAAATACGCAGTATTTT
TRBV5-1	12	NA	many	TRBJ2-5	CASSLSVETQYF	TGCGCCAGCAGCCTATCGGTAGAGACCCAGTACTTC
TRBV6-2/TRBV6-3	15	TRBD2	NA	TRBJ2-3	CASSYTAGSVNTQYF	TGTGCCAGCAGTTACACAGCGGGGTCCGTGAATACGCAGTATTTT
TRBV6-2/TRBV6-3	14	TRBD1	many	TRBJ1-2	CASKTDRVHYGYTF	TGTGCCAGCAAGACGGACAGGGTACACTATGGCTACACCTTC
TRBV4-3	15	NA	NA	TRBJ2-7	CASSQERGRTYEQYF	TGCGCCAGCAGCCAAGAGCGGGGTAGGACCTACGAGCAGTACTTC
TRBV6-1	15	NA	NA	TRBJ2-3	CASSDLRLSTDTQYF	TGTGCCAGCAGTGACCTACGACTTAGCACAGATACGCAGTATTTT
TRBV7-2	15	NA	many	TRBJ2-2	CASSFGLTNTGELFF	TGTGCCAGCAGCTTCGGGTTAACGAACACCGGGGAGCTGTTTTTT
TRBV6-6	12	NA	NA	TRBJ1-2	CASSPRGDGYTF	TGTGCCAGCAGTCCACGGGGGGATGGCTACACCTTC
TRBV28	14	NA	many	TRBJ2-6	CASSRVSGANVLTF	TGTGCCAGCAGCAGGGTATCTGGGGCCAACGTCCTGACTTTC
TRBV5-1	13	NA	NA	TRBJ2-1	CASSKDRRDEQFF	TGCGCCAGCAGCAAGGACCGCCGAGATGAGCAGTTCTTC
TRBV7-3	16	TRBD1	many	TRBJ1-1	CASSDTGVGGNTEAFF	TGTGCCAGCAGCGATACAGGGGTAGGTGGGAACACTGAAGCTTTCTTT
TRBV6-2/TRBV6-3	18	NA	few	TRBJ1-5	CASDSASSLKRMGQPQHF	TGTGCCAGCGATAGTGCCAGCAGTTTGAAAAGGATGGGCCAGCCCCAGCATTTT
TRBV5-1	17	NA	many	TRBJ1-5	CASSFNRDRGWNQPQHF	TGCGCCAGCAGCTTTAACAGGGATAGAGGCTGGAATCAGCCCCAGCATTTT
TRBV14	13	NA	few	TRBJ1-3	CASSHSVGNTIYF	TGTGCCAGCAGCCACTCTGTTGGAAACACCATATATTTT
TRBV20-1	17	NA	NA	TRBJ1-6	CSASRRTDSSSSSPLHF	TGCAGTGCTAGTCGACGAACGGACAGCTCTTCGAGTTCACCCCTCCACTTT
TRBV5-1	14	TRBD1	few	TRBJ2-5	CASSTGTGEETQYF	TGCGCCAGCAGCACCGGGACAGGGGAAGAGACCCAGTACTTC
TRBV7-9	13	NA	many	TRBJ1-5	CASTPGGNQPQHF	TGTGCCAGCACCCCCGGGGGCAATCAGCCCCAGCATTTT
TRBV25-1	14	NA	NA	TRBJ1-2	CASSEFATDYGYTF	TGTGCCAGCAGTGAATTTGCGACAGACTATGGCTACACCTTC
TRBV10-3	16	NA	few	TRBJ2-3	CAIKAEGARGTDTQYF	TGTGCCATCAAGGCTGAAGGGGCGCGAGGCACAGATACGCAGTATTTT
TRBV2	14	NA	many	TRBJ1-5	CASTAADSNQPQHF	TGTGCCAGCACGGCGGCGGATAGCAATCAGCCCCAGCATTTT
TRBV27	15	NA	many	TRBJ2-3	CASSLSSDGSDTQYF	TGTGCCAGCAGTTTATCGTCAGATGGTTCAGATACGCAGTATTTT
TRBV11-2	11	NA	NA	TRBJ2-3	CATLNTDTQYF	TGTGCCACCCTGAACACAGATACGCAGTATTTT
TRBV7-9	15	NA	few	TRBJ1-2	CASSLERRALYGYTF	TGTGCCAGCAGCTTAGAGCGTAGGGCCCTCTATGGCTACACCTTC
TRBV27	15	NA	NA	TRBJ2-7	CASSLTAVGGAEQYF	TGTGCCAGCAGTTTAACAGCGGTGGGGGGGGCCGAGCAGTACTTC
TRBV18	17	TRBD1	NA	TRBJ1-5	CASSPPGTGGSNQPQHF	TGTGCCAGCTCACCACCGGGGACAGGGGGTAGCAATCAGCCCCAGCATTTT
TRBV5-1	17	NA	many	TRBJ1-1	CASSLYRDPQRDTEAFF	TGCGCCAGCAGCCTCTACCGGGACCCTCAGAGGGACACTGAAGCTTTCTTT
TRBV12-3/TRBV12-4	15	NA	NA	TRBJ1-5	CAGSASLGGNQPQHF	TGTGCCGGCAGCGCCTCTTTGGGAGGCAATCAGCCCCAGCATTTT
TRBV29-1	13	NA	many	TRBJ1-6	CSAQSSYNSPLHF	TGCAGCGCCCAGAGCTCCTATAATTCACCCCTCCACTTT
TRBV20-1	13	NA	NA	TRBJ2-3	CSAQSQSTDTQYF	TGCAGTGCCCAAAGTCAGAGCACAGATACGCAGTATTTT
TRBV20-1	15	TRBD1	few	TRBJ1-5	CSARDQGQSNQPQHF	TGCAGTGCTAGAGACCAGGGACAGAGCAATCAGCCCCAGCATTTT
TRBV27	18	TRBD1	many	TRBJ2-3	CASSLGGSGQGFADTQYF	TGTGCCAGCAGTTTGGGAGGCTCGGGACAGGGTTTTGCAGATACGCAGTATTTT